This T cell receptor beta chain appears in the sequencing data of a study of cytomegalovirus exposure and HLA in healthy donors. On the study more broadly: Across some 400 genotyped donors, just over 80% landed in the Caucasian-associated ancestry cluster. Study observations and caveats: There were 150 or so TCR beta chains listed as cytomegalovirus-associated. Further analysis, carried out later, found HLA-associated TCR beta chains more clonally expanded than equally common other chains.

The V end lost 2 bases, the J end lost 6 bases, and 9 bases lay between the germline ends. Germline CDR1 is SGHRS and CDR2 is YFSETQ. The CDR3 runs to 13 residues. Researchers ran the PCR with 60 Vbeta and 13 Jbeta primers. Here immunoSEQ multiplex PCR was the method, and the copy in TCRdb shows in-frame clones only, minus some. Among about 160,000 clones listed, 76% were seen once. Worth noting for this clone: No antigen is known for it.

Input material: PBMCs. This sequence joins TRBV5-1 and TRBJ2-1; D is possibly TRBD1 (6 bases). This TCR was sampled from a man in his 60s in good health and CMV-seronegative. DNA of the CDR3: TGCGCCAGCAGCTTAGGACAGCTCAATGAGCAGTTCTTC. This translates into CASSLGQLNEQFF. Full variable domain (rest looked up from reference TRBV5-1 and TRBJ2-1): KAGVTQTPRYLIKTRGQQVTLSCSPISGHRSVSWYQQTPGQGLQFLFEYFSETQRNKGNFPGRFSGRQFSNSRSEMNVSTLELGDSALYLCASSLGQLNEQFFGPGTRLTVL.